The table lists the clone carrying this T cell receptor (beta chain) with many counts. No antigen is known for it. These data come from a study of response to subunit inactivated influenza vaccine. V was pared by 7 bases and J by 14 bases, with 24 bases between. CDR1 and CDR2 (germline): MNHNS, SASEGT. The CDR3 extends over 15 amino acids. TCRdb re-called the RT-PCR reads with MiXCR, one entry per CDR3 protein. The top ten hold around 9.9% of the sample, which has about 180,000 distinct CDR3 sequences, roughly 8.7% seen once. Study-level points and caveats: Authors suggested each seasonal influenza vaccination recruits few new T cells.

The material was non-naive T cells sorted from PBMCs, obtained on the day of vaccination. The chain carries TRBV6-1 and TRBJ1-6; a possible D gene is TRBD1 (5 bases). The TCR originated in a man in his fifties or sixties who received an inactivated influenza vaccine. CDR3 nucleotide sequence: TGTGCCAGCACCTCCACATCCAGTAAGGGGAATGCCCTCCACTTT. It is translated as CASTSTSSKGNALHF.